The TCR beta chain under discussion was sequenced for a study of cytomegalovirus exposure and HLA in healthy donors. The germline V and J ends were trimmed by 9 bases and 0 bases, with 12 bases remaining between them. CDR1 and CDR2 (germline): LNHDA, SQIVND (reference sequence). The CDR3 loop spans 14 amino acids. Use of 60 Vbeta and 13 Jbeta primers characterized the PCR. Per the original data handling: Later analysis identified tens of millions of unique TCR beta chains, around 10 million shared. Profiling relied on immunoSEQ multiplex PCR, and the TCRdb table lists in-frame clones only, not all of them. D and trimming were read from the DNA, whereas the V and J calls and clone size are those reported in that table. The sample records approximately 150,000 clones, around four fifths being singletons.

Sequenced: PBMCs. This TCR was sampled from a boy aged 2-15 years in good health and CMV-seronegative. The rearrangement links TRBV19 to TRBJ1-3, with a possible D match to TRBD1 (6 bases). CDR3 bases: TGTGCCAGCCTACAGGGCACCTCTGGAAACACCATATATTTT. Translation gives CASLQGTSGNTIYF. Using reference TRBV19 and TRBJ1-3 for the parts outside the CDR3, the full variable domain is DGGITQSPKYLFRKEGQNVTLSCEQNLNHDAMYWYRQDPGQGLRLIYYSQIVNDFQKGDIAEGYSVSREKKESFPLTVTSAQKNPTAFYLCASLQGTSGNTIYFGEGSWLTVV.